The 15 T cell receptor beta chains below come from one sample, sequenced in a study of CD4 T cells in relation to SARS-CoV-2 and coronaviruses (dated by TCRdb to about 2021). CD4+ T cells from unexposed donors were collected before the COVID-19 pandemic (2011-2018). After around ten days of culture, CD4+ T cells were isolated with the EasySep CD4+ T cell isolation kit. Receptor amplification or capture employed the immunoSEQ multiplex PCR assay. In its TCRdb copy, this immuneACCESS table keeps in-frame sequences only and misses some clones. Where compared with another copy, unresolved V genes explain less than half of these, and the others have no known cause. The sample yields about 23,000 clones; around 80% were counted once. Of the sample, about 14% is held by the ten largest clones. Their antigens remain unidentified. The sequencing input was CD4+ T cells from PBMCs, cultured in vitro. These receptors were collected from a human donor in good health.

The J gene is TRBJ1-1, the V gene TRBV4-1; D call uncertain. The V end was cut by 4 bases, the J end by 2 bases, with 14 bases between. Germline V gives CDR1 MGHRA, CDR2 YSYEKL. The CDR3 has 15 residues. The CDR3 sequence: CASSRSVLTNTEAFF. The CDR3 DNA reads TGCGCCAGCAGCCGTTCCGTTTTAACTAACACTGAAGCTTTCTTT.

The chain employs TRBV12-5 and TRBJ1-4, with a possible D match to TRBD1 (6 bases). The V end lost 5 bases, the J end lost 8 bases, and 12 bases lay between the germline ends. Looked up from germline, CDR1 is LGHNT and CDR2 is FRNRAP. CDR3 length: 13 amino acids. This chain's CDR3 is CASGTRGGEKLFF. In DNA form, the CDR3 reads TGTGCTAGTGGTACGAGGGGGGGCGAAAAACTGTTTTTT.

This clone was observed a handful of times. The chain is built from TRBV19 and TRBJ1-5; 8 bases match TRBD1. V lost 6 bases and J lost 6; bases outside the gene matches: 7. The germline V gene has CDR1 LNHDA and CDR2 SQIVND (reference sequence). The CDR3 extends over 14 amino acids. DNA of the CDR3: TGTGCCAGTAGAGTGGCAGGGGGCACTCAGCCCCAGCATTTT. Its translation: CASRVAGGTQPQHF.

The V and J genes are TRBV29-1 and TRBJ1-6; TRBD1 matches at 10 bases. The CDR3 sequence is 13 residues long. Germline V gene sequence: CDR1 SQVTM, CDR2 ANQGSEA. V lost 6 bases to trimming and J lost 8 bases; unmatched junction nucleotides: 4. The chain's CDR3 is CSVGTGVDSPLHF. The CDR3 DNA follows: TGCAGCGTCGGGACAGGGGTTGATTCACCCCTCCACTTT.

This chain uses TRBV19 with TRBJ1-5; 11 bases line up with TRBD1. Germline loops: CDR1 LNHDA, CDR2 SQIVND (reference sequence). CDR3 length equals 18 residues. J lost 4 bases, V lost 3 bases, and 11 bases had no gene match. The CDR3 sequence is CASSIRTGGRKVNQPQHF. CDR3 DNA: TGTGCCAGTAGTATTAGGACAGGGGGCCGCAAAGTAAATCAGCCCCAGCATTTT.

The chain employs TRBV2 and TRBJ1-1; possibly TRBD1 for D (6 bases). V was clipped by 6 bases and J by 8 bases, with 16 bases between them. The CDR3 sequence is 13 residues long. The germline CDR1 and CDR2 sequences are SNHLY and FYNNEI. In nucleotides, the CDR3 is TGTGCCAGCAGCCCCGAAAGGGGACAAGAAGCTTTCTTT. It translates to CASSPERGQEAFF.

The rearrangement links TRBV6-5 to TRBJ1-1; 7 nucleotides agree with TRBD1. V lost 6 bases, J lost 10 bases, and 8 bases stayed unmatched. Per the germline V gene, CDR1 is MNHEY and CDR2 is SVGAGI. The CDR3 sequence is 12 residues long. The CDR3 reads CASRRGPEGAFF. The CDR3 DNA reads TGTGCCAGCAGGAGGGGGCCAGAGGGAGCTTTCTTT.

The CDR3 DNA follows: TGTGCCAGCTCACCCTATACCGACAGGGGGGAAAAACTGTTTTTT. This sequence encodes CASSPYTDRGEKLFF. The chain links TRBV18 to TRBJ1-4; TRBD1 matches 9 bases. CDR1 KGHSH and CDR2 LQKENI come from the germline V gene. V gave up 3 bases and J gave up 8 bases; unmatched junction bases: 7. This CDR3 region has 15 residues. Full variable domain (rest looked up from reference TRBV18 and TRBJ1-4): NAGVMQNPRHLVRRRGQEARLRCSPMKGHSHVYWYRQLPEEGLKFMVYLQKENIIDESGMPKERFSAEFPKEGPSILRIQQVVRGDSAAYFCASSPYTDRGEKLFFGSGTQLSVL.

This rearrangement joins TRBV5-1 to TRBJ2-6; TRBD1 matches at 7 bases. This CDR3 spans 16 amino acids. The germline CDR1 and CDR2 sequences are SGHRS and YFSETQ. Trimming removed 4 bases from V and 0 bases from J; junction bases left unmatched: 4. CDR3 sequence: CASSAGGSSGANVLTF. The CDR3 coding sequence is TGCGCCAGCAGCGCAGGGGGTTCCTCTGGGGCCAACGTCCTGACTTTC.

The sample holds a few counts of this clone. The V and J genes are TRBV15 and TRBJ1-6; 9 bases agree with TRBD1. The germline CDR1 and CDR2 sequences are LNHNV and YYDKDF (reference sequence). V dropped 4 bases and J dropped 9; count of bases not matched to a gene: 4. This CDR3 has 14 residues. CDR3 DNA: TGTGCCACCAGCACGGACAGGGGTCGTTCACCCCTCCACTTT. It encodes CATSTDRGRSPLHF.

This clone has just one count. The chain employs TRBV7-2 and TRBJ1-5, with 8 bases fitting TRBD1. Germline V gene sequence: CDR1 SGHTA, CDR2 FQGNSA. The CDR3 consists of 14 residues. Losses at the gene ends were 5 bases for V and 5 bases for J; bases not matched to a gene: 5. The CDR3 nucleotides are TGTGCCAGCAGCCCGGACAGGGATTATCAGCCCCAGCATTTT. This sequence encodes CASSPDRDYQPQHF.

In its sample, this clone was seen a few times. The chain links TRBV5-1 to TRBJ1-1; 8 nucleotides agree with TRBD1. V gave up 1 base and J gave up 6 bases; unmatched junction bases: 11. Germline values: CDR1 SGHRS, CDR2 YFSETQ. This CDR3 is built from 16 residues. The CDR3 DNA sequence: TGCGCCAGCAGCTTGTATTTGGCAGGGGGCGCTTCTGAAGCTTTCTTT. It is translated as CASSLYLAGGASEAFF. Full variable domain (missing parts from reference TRBV5-1 and TRBJ1-1): KAGVTQTPRYLIKTRGQQVTLSCSPISGHRSVSWYQQTPGQGLQFLFEYFSETQRNKGNFPGRFSGRQFSNSRSEMNVSTLELGDSALYLCASSLYLAGGASEAFFGQGTRLTVV.

CDR3 sequence reads: CASSQGRGVLRNQPQHF. The CDR3 DNA is TGTGCCAGCAGCCAGGGACGGGGGGTTTTGCGCAATCAGCCCCAGCATTTT. This chain connects TRBV28 to TRBJ1-5; TRBD1 might be the D (5 bases). Germline loops: CDR1 MDHEN, CDR2 SYDVKM. The ends were cut back, 6 bases at V and 2 bases at J, with 20 bases in the middle. The CDR3 is 17 residues long.

The chain combines TRBV7-2 with TRBJ1-2; the match to TRBD1 covers 8 bases. V was clipped by 1 base and J by 4 bases; unmatched bases: 5. There are 15 residues in the CDR3. CDR1 SGHTA and CDR2 FQGNSA come from the germline V gene. CDR3 DNA sequence: TGTGCCAGCAGCTTAGGGACAGGGCTAGGCTATGGCTACACCTTC. It is translated as CASSLGTGLGYGYTF.

The genes are TRBV14 and TRBJ2-4; 9 bases line up with TRBD1. The CDR3 has 15 amino acids. In germline, CDR1 is SGHDN, CDR2 FVKESK. Trimming removed 3 bases from V and 8 bases from J; junction bases left unmatched: 8. The CDR3 loop reads CASSHGGTGNDIQYF. The CDR3 DNA follows: TGTGCCAGCAGCCATGGAGGGACAGGGAACGACATTCAGTACTTC.